These 7 T cell receptor beta chains share one sample of origin, sequenced in a study of T cell clonotyping in hematopoietic cell transplantation. The repertoire was sequenced with immunoSEQ multiplex PCR; TCRdb's copy has only in-frame clones and lacks some. In the table there are more than 7,500 clones, around 79% of which are singletons. The specimen was peripheral blood mononuclear cells, collected 180 days after allogeneic stem cell transplant. The receptors here all came from a female patient aged 50-60 years who had an allogeneic stem cell transplant from a related donor, so the T cells may come from the graft donor. Some clones in this sample may be carry-over from other donors' samples.

J is TRBJ2-7 and V is TRBV7-8; D uncertain. Deletions cut 4 bases from V and 3 bases from J, with 7 bases between. Germline V gene data show CDR1 as SGHVS and CDR2 as FQNEAQ. This CDR3 contains 12 residues. CDR3 in DNA: TGTGCCAGCAGCTCGTCATACTACGAGCAGTACTTC. It is translated as CASSSSYYEQYF.

The rearrangement joins TRBV7-6 to TRBJ2-3; D gene uncertain. CDR1 SGHVS and CDR2 FNYEAQ come from the germline V gene. CDR3 size: 15 residues. V gave up 3 bases and J gave up 5 bases, with 15 bases separating them. The CDR3 protein is CASSFLRWPRDTQYF. CDR3 nucleotides: TGTGCCAGCAGCTTTCTCCGTTGGCCAAGAGATACGCAGTATTTT. The full variable domain, rest sourced from reference TRBV7-6 and TRBJ2-3, is GAGVSQSPRYKVTKRGQDVALRCDPISGHVSLYWYRQALGQGPEFLTYFNYEAQQDKSGLPNDRFSAERPEGSISTLTIQRTEQRDSAMYRCASSFLRWPRDTQYFGPGTRLTVL.

The V and J genes are TRBV7-9 and TRBJ2-7; 8 positions match TRBD1. Losses at the gene ends were 6 bases for V and 2 bases for J; bases not matched to a gene: 9. This CDR3 has 15 residues. Germline V gene sequence: CDR1 SEHNR, CDR2 FQNEAQ (reference sequence). The CDR3 sequence is CASRHGQGSTYEQYF. CDR3 nucleotides: TGTGCCAGCAGACACGGACAGGGATCAACCTACGAGCAGTACTTC.

The CDR3 region is CATSRDSAFMNTEAFF. DNA of the CDR3: TGTGCCACCAGCAGAGATTCGGCATTCATGAACACTGAAGCTTTCTTT. The chain has TRBV15 and TRBJ1-1; D is uncertain. The germline V and J ends were trimmed by 0 bases and 0 bases, with 11 bases remaining between them. This CDR3 comprises 16 residues. Per germline, CDR1 LNHNV and CDR2 YYDKDF (reference sequence).

V is TRBV5-4 and J is TRBJ2-1; maybe TRBD2 (6 bases). The CDR3 length is 16 residues. CDR1 is SGHNT and CDR2 is YYREEE in the germline V gene (reference sequence). V was pared by 0 bases and J by 3 bases, with 13 bases between. CDR3 coding DNA: TGTGCCAGCAGCTTGGCCGGCCAGGGAGGCTACAATGAGCAGTTCTTC. Translating it yields CASSLAGQGGYNEQFF.

The V call is TRBV9, the J call TRBJ1-1; 9 bases align to TRBD1. CDR1 and CDR2 (germline): SGDLS, YYNGEE. The CDR3 has 15 residues. With 4 bases clipped from V and 6 bases from J, the junction kept 10 bases outside the gene matches. CDR3 coding DNA: TGTGCCAGCAGCACCGGGGACAGGGAGTTAGCTGAAGCTTTCTTT. Translated, it gives CASSTGDRELAEAFF.

The V call is TRBV6-6, the J call TRBJ2-7, with 7 positions matching TRBD1. The V and J ends lost 2 bases and 3 bases, in that order; junction bases with no gene match: 4. CDR1 MNHNY and CDR2 SVGAGI come from the germline V gene (reference sequence). The CDR3 runs to 14 residues. CDR3 in amino acids: CASSYGGQNYEQYF. In DNA form, the CDR3 reads TGTGCCAGCAGTTACGGGGGACAGAACTACGAGCAGTACTTC.